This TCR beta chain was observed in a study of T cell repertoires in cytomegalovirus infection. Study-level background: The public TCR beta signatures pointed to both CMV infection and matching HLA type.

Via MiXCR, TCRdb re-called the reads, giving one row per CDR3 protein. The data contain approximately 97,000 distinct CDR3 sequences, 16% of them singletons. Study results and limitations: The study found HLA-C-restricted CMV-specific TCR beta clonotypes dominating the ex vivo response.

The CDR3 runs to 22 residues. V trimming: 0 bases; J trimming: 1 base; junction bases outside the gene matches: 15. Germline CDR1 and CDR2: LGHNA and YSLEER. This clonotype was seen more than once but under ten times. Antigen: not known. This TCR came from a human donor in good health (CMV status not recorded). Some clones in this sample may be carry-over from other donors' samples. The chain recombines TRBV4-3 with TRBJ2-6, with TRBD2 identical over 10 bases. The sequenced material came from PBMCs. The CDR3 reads CASSQDAGYHKRGGSGANVLTF. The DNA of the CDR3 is TGCGCCAGCAGCCAAGATGCCGGGTATCATAAGCGGGGGGGGTCTGGGGCCAACGTCCTGACTTTC.